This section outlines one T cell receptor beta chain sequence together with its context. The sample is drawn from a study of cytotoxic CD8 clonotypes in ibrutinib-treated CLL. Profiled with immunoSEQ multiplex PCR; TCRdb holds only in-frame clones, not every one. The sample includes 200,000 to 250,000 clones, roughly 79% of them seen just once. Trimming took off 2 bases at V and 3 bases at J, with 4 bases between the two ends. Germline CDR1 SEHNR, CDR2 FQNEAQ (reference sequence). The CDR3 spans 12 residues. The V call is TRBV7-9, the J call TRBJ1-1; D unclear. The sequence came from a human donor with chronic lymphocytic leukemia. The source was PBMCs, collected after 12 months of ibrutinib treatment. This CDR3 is CASSLKDTEAFF. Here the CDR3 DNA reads TGTGCCAGCAGCTTAAAGGACACTGAAGCTTTCTTT.